A single sample is the source of the 21 T cell receptor beta chains below, sequenced in a study of blood T cell repertoires in COVID-19 (dated by TCRdb to the early 2020s). Library generation was performed with the immunoSEQ multiplex PCR assay. Entries here come from immuneACCESS through TCRdb and include only in-frame sequences with V and J called. Some clones fail to appear in such tables; in the studies checked, an unresolved V gene covers under half of the shortfall, and the cause of the remainder is unknown. The sample profile shows some 190,000 clones; almost 90% of them were found once. The ten largest make up around 1.6% of the sample. Sequencing input: peripheral blood. The source of these receptors is a man aged 18 to 29 with active or convalescent COVID-19.

This clone has only one observation. The chain recombines TRBV11-2 with TRBJ2-1; 9 positions agree with TRBD1. This CDR3 is built from 16 residues. Trimming removed 4 bases from V and 2 bases from J; junction bases left unmatched: 6. Germline-derived CDR1 and CDR2 are SGHAT and FQNNGV. In nucleotides, the CDR3 is TGTGCCAGCAGCTGGACCGGGACAGGGACCTACAATGAGCAGTTCTTC. The encoded protein is CASSWTGTGTYNEQFF.

The rearrangement uses TRBV9 and TRBJ2-3; D is unclear. The germline CDR1 and CDR2 sequences are SGDLS and YYNGEE. CDR3 length equals 13 residues. V lost 7 bases and J lost 2, with 11 bases in between. The CDR3 spells CASGGGYTDTQYF. The DNA for the CDR3 is TGTGCCAGCGGCGGCGGCTACACAGATACGCAGTATTTT.

The chain links TRBV7-8 to TRBJ1-3; 9 positions agree with TRBD1. The length of the CDR3 is 20 residues. Germline lookup yields CDR1 SGHVS and CDR2 FQNEAQ. J gave up 1 base and V 5 bases, and 18 bases lay outside the gene matches. The CDR3 reads CASSPPTGTGKVGSGNTIYF. DNA of the CDR3: TGTGCCAGCAGCCCTCCGACCGGGACAGGGAAGGTTGGATCTGGAAACACCATATATTTT.

V is TRBV5-1 and J is TRBJ2-3; D call uncertain. The germline V and J ends were trimmed by 0 bases and 0 bases, with 8 bases remaining between them. The CDR3 runs to 15 residues. Germline V CDR1 and CDR2: SGHRS, YFSETQ. CDR3 protein: CASSLASASTDTQYF. The CDR3 region has the DNA TGCGCCAGCAGCTTGGCCAGCGCTAGCACAGATACGCAGTATTTT. The full variable domain, completed using reference TRBV5-1 and TRBJ2-3, is KAGVTQTPRYLIKTRGQQVTLSCSPISGHRSVSWYQQTPGQGLQFLFEYFSETQRNKGNFPGRFSGRQFSNSRSEMNVSTLELGDSALYLCASSLASASTDTQYFGPGTRLTVL.

The chain is built from TRBV3-1 (or the pseudogene TRBV3-2) and TRBJ2-3; D is possibly TRBD2 (6 bases). CDR1 and CDR2 (germline): LGHDT, YNNKEL (reference sequence). Trimming took 3 bases from V and 2 from J, leaving 9 bases between them. The CDR3 has 14 amino acids. The CDR3 DNA reads TGTGCCAGCAGCCAGGAGGGCCCCACAGATACGCAGTATTTT. This gives the protein CASSQEGPTDTQYF.

The genes are TRBV7-2 and TRBJ2-1; 9 bases line up with TRBD2. Trimming at V came to 2 bases and at J to 1 base, leaving 9 bases not matched to a gene. CDR1 is SGHTA and CDR2 is FQGNSA in the germline V gene. The CDR3 has 18 amino acids. Here the CDR3 reads CASSLFPSGIGSYNEQFF. CDR3 coding DNA: TGTGCCAGCAGCTTATTTCCTAGCGGGATAGGATCCTACAATGAGCAGTTCTTC.

This clone was detected only once. V and J are TRBV5-4 and TRBJ2-7, with D perhaps TRBD2 (6 bases). CDR1 SGHNT and CDR2 YYREEE come from the germline V gene (reference sequence). This CDR3 contains 15 residues. V lost 4 bases, J lost 0 bases, and 14 bases lay in between. CDR3 bases: TGTGCCAGCAGCGGGGGGATCAGTGTCTCCTACGAGCAGTACTTC. This encodes CASSGGISVSYEQYF. The full variable domain, completed using reference TRBV5-4 and TRBJ2-7, is ETGVTQSPTHLIKTRGQQVTLRCSSQSGHNTVSWYQQALGQGPQFIFQYYREEENGRGNFPPRFSGLQFPNYSSELNVNALELDDSALYLCASSGGISVSYEQYFGPGTRLTVT.

V gene TRBV10-3 combines with J gene TRBJ2-1; D is unresolved. Trimming took 8 bases from V and 5 from J, leaving 19 bases between them. There are 15 residues in the CDR3. CDR1 and CDR2 (germline): ENHRY, SYGVKD. The chain's CDR3 is CAILPPGSPHNEQFF. The CDR3 coding sequence is TGTGCCATCCTCCCCCCCGGTAGTCCCCACAATGAGCAGTTCTTC.

This sequence joins TRBV29-1 and TRBJ1-5; the match to TRBD1 covers 7 bases. The CDR3 runs to 13 residues. Germline V gene data show CDR1 as SQVTM and CDR2 as ANQGSEA. The ends lost 5 bases at V and 6 bases at J; junction bases unmatched: 7. This CDR3 reads CSVIQGLGQPQHF. For the CDR3, the DNA is TGCAGCGTTATACAGGGGCTTGGTCAGCCCCAGCATTTT.

The gene calls are TRBV28 and TRBJ1-5; D gene ambiguous. The V gene lost 3 bases and the J gene lost 9 bases, with 15 bases spanning the gap. The length of the CDR3 is 14 residues. Germline V lookup: CDR1 MDHEN, CDR2 SYDVKM. CDR3 DNA sequence: TGTGCCAGCAGTTTGTTGGTTACCACGGGGCCCCAGCATTTT. Encoded protein: CASSLLVTTGPQHF.

This chain connects TRBV19 to TRBJ1-1; 9 nucleotides align to TRBD1. Germline-derived CDR1 and CDR2 are LNHDA and SQIVND (reference sequence). CDR3 length: 16 residues. The J segment lost 4 bases and the V segment lost 4 bases, leaving 10 bases of the junction unmatched. CDR3 DNA sequence: TGTGCCAGTAGTAGCCGGGACAGGGTTCGGGCCACTGAAGCTTTCTTT. Protein: CASSSRDRVRATEAFF.

The chain combines TRBV7-3 with TRBJ1-1; D uncertain. The CDR3 has 15 residues. Germline loops: CDR1 SGHTA, CDR2 FQGTGA. V dropped 1 base and J dropped 3 bases, with 12 bases sitting between them. CDR3 in amino acids: CASSLNRGEDTEAFF. In DNA form, the CDR3 reads TGTGCCAGCAGCTTAAATCGGGGTGAGGACACTGAAGCTTTCTTT.

The chain carries TRBV5-1 and TRBJ1-1; D gene uncertain. CDR3 length: 16 amino acids. The ends were cut back, 4 bases at V and 3 bases at J, with 19 bases in the middle. Germline values: CDR1 SGHRS, CDR2 YFSETQ. The CDR3 bases are TGCGCCAGCAGCCGCCTAGGTAGTCCCGTTTACACTGAAGCTTTCTTT. Its protein is CASSRLGSPVYTEAFF.

This clone occurred a few times. The rearrangement links TRBV2 to TRBJ2-2; maybe TRBD2 (6 bases). CDR1 is SNHLY, CDR2 FYNNEI, per germline. The V end was cut by 6 bases, the J end by 2 bases, with 13 bases between. The CDR3 is 15 amino acids. DNA for the CDR3: TGTGCCAGCAGCGCCCAGGGACTTAACACCGGGGAGCTGTTTTTT. It yields the protein CASSAQGLNTGELFF.

The rearrangement joins TRBV19 to TRBJ1-5; perhaps TRBD1 as D (6 bases). The germline V gene encodes CDR1 LNHDA and CDR2 SQIVND (reference sequence). The ends were cut back, 3 bases at V and 4 bases at J, with 13 bases in the middle. CDR3 size: 15 residues. This CDR3 is CASSMQGLGNQPQHF. CDR3 sequence (DNA): TGTGCCAGTAGTATGCAGGGGCTGGGGAATCAGCCCCAGCATTTT.

This clone was counted a single time. V usage is TRBV24-1 and J usage is TRBJ1-1; 7 nucleotides match TRBD1. This CDR3 contains 15 residues. CDR1 is KGHDR and CDR2 is SFDVKD in the germline V gene. V lost 5 bases and J lost 0; bases outside the gene matches: 5. The CDR3: CATSGSGGLNTEAFF. CDR3 bases: TGTGCCACCAGTGGCTCAGGGGGATTGAACACTGAAGCTTTCTTT.

This clone is a singleton in its sample. This sequence joins TRBV29-1 and TRBJ2-7, with 8 nucleotides matching TRBD1. Trimming took 4 bases from V and 6 from J; bases not matched to a gene: 8. This CDR3 has 13 residues. Germline V gene sequence: CDR1 SQVTM, CDR2 ANQGSEA. The DNA for the CDR3 is TGCAGCGTTGCTTGGCAGGGGGCCGCCGAGCAGTACTTC. Protein: CSVAWQGAAEQYF.

The V and J genes are TRBV7-3 and TRBJ1-1; perhaps TRBD1 as D (6 bases). The V end was cut by 2 bases, the J end by 0 bases, with 7 bases between. CDR1 is SGHTA and CDR2 is FQGTGA in the germline V gene. This CDR3 is 14 amino acids long. Here the CDR3 DNA reads TGTGCCAGCAGCTTAGGACAGCTGAACACTGAAGCTTTCTTT. Amino acids: CASSLGQLNTEAFF.

CDR3 amino acids: CASSYLRASGSKQFF. CDR3 DNA sequence: TGTGCCAGCAGCTACCTTAGGGCTAGCGGGAGTAAGCAGTTCTTC. This chain connects TRBV11-2 to TRBJ2-1, with 10 positions matching TRBD2. V gave up 4 bases and J gave up 11 bases; unmatched junction bases: 11. CDR1 is SGHAT and CDR2 is FQNNGV in the germline V gene. CDR3 length equals 15 residues. The whole variable domain, filled in from reference TRBV11-2 and TRBJ2-1, reads EAGVAQSPRYKIIEKRQSVAFWCNPISGHATLYWYQQILGQGPKLLIQFQNNGVVDDSQLPKDRFSAERLKGVDSTLKIQPAKLEDSAVYLCASSYLRASGSKQFFGPGTRLTVL.

The gene calls are TRBV10-1 and TRBJ2-5, with D maybe TRBD1 (5 bases). This CDR3 is built from 14 residues. Trimming removed 0 bases at V and 2 bases at J, with 7 bases between. The germline V gene encodes CDR1 WNHNN and CDR2 SYGVQD (reference sequence). The CDR3 region is CASSESAGQETQYF. The CDR3 DNA reads TGCGCCAGCAGTGAGTCGGCAGGGCAAGAGACCCAGTACTTC.

This chain joins TRBV6-2 or TRBV6-3 and TRBJ1-5; D gene uncertain. Germline values: CDR1 MNHEY, CDR2 SVGEGT. The CDR3 is made up of 16 amino acids. Trimming took 1 base from V and 0 from J, leaving 10 bases between them. CDR3 sequence: CASSYWSGDSNQPQHF. CDR3 sequence (DNA): TGTGCCAGCAGTTACTGGTCAGGCGATAGCAATCAGCCCCAGCATTTT.